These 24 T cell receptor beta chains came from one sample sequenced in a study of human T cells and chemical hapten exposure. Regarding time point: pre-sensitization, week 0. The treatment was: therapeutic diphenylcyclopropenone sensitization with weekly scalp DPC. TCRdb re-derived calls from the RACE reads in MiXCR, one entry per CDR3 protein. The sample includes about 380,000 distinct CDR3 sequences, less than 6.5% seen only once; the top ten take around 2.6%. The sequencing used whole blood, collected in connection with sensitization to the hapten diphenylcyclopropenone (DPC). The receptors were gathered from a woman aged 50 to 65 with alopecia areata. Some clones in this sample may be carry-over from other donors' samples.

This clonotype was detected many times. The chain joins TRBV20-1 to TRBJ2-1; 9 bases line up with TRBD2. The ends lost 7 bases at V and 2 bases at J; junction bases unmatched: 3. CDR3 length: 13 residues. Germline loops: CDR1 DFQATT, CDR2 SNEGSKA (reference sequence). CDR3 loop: CSVPSGTYNEQFF. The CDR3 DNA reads TGCAGTGTCCCTAGCGGGACCTACAATGAGCAGTTCTTC.

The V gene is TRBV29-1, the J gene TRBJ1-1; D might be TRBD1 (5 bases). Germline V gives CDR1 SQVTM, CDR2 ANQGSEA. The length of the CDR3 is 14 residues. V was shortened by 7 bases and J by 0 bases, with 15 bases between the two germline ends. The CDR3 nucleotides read TGCAGCGCGAAAGGGACGGATTTGAACACTGAAGCTTTCTTT. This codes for CSAKGTDLNTEAFF.

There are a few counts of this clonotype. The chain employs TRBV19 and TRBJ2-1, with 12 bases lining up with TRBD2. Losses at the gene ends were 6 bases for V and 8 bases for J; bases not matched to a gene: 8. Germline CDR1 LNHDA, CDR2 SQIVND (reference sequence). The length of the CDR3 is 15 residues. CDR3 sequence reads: CASRQTSGRPDEQFF. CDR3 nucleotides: TGTGCCAGTAGGCAGACTAGCGGGAGACCGGATGAGCAGTTCTTC.

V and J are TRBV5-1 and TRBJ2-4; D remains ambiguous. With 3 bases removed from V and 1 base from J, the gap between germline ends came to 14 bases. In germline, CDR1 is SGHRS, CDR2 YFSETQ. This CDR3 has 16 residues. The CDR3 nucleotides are TGCGCCAGCAGCTCCCTCGCTTCTCCCGCCAAAAACATTCAGTACTTC. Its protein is CASSSLASPAKNIQYF. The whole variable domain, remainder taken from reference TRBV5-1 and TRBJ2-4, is KAGVTQTPRYLIKTRGQQVTLSCSPISGHRSVSWYQQTPGQGLQFLFEYFSETQRNKGNFPGRFSGRQFSNSRSEMNVSTLELGDSALYLCASSSLASPAKNIQYFGAGTRLSVL.

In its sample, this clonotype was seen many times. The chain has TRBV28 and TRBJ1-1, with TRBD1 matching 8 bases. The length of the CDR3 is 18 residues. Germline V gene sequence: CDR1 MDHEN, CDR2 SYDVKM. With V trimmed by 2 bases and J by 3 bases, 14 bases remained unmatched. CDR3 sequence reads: CASSLRGTGGLWDTEAFF. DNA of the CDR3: TGTGCCAGCAGTTTACGGGGGACAGGAGGACTTTGGGACACTGAAGCTTTCTTT. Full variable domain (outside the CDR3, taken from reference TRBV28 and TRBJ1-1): DVKVTQSSRYLVKRTGEKVFLECVQDMDHENMFWYRQDPGLGLRLIYFSYDVKMKEKGDIPEGYSVSREKKERFSLILESASTNQTSMYLCASSLRGTGGLWDTEAFFGQGTRLTVV.

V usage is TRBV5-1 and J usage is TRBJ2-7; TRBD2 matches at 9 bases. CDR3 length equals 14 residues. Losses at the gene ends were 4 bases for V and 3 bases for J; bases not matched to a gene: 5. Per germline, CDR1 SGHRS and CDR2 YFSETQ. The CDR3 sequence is CASSVSGGNYEQYF. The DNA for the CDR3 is TGCGCCAGCAGCGTGAGCGGGGGGAACTACGAGCAGTACTTC.

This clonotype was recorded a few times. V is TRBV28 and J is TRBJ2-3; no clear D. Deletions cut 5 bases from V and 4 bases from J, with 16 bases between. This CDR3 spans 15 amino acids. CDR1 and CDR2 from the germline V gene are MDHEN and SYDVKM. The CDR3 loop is CASSRFGNGADTQYF. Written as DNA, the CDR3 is TGTGCCAGCAGTCGATTTGGAAATGGGGCAGATACGCAGTATTTT.

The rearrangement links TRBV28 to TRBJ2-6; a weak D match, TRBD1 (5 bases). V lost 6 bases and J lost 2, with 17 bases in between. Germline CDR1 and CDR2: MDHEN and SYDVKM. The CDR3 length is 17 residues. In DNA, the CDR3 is TGTGCCAGCAGGGGGAACAGGCTCGGAGCTGGGGCCAACGTCCTGACTTTC. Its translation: CASRGNRLGAGANVLTF.

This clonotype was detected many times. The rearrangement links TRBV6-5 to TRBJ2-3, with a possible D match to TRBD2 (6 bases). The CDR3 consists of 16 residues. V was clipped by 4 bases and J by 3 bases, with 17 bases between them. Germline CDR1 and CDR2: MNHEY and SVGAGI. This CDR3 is CASSFGTPVFTDTQYF. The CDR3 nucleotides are TGTGCCAGCAGTTTCGGGACTCCGGTTTTTACAGATACGCAGTATTTT.

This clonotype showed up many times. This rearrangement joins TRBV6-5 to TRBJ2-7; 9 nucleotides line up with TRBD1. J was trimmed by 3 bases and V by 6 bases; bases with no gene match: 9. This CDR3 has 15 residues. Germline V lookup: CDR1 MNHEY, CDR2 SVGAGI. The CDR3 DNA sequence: TGTGCCAGCAGCTCCGGTGGACAGGGGAGCTACGAGCAGTACTTC. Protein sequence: CASSSGGQGSYEQYF.

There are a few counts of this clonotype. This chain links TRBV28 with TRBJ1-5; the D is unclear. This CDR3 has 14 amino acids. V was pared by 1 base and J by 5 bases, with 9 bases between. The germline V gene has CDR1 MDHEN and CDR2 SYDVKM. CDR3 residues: CASSLSVRDQPQHF. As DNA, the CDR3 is TGTGCCAGCAGTTTATCAGTCCGGGATCAGCCCCAGCATTTT.

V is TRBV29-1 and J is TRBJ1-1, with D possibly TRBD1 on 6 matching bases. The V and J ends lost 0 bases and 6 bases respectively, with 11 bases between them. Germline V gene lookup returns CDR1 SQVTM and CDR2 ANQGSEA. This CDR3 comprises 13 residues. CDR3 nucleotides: TGCAGCGTTGAAGATGGGGGGGCCTCTGAAGCTTTCTTT. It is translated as CSVEDGGASEAFF.

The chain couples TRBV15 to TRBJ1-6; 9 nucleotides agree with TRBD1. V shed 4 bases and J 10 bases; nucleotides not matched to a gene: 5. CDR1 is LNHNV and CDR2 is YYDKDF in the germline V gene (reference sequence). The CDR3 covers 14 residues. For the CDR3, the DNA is TGTGCCACCAGCATATCGGACAGGGGCTCACCCCTCCACTTT. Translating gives CATSISDRGSPLHF.

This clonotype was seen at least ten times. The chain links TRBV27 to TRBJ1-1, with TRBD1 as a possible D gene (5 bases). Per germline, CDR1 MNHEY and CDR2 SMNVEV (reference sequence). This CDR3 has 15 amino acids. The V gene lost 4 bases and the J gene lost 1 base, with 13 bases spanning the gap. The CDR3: CASSSFQGANTEAFF. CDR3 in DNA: TGTGCCAGCAGTTCTTTTCAGGGAGCGAACACTGAAGCTTTCTTT.

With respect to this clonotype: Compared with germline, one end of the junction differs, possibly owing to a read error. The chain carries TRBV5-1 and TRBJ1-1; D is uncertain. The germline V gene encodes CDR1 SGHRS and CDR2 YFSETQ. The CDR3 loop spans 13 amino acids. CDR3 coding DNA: TGCGCCTGCAGCTTGGCGGGAGGGACTGAAGCTTTCTTT. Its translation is CACSLAGGTEAFF. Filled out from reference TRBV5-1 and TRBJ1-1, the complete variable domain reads KAGVTQTPRYLIKTRGQQVTLSCSPISGHRSVSWYQQTPGQGLQFLFEYFSETQRNKGNFPGRFSGRQFSNSRSEMNVSTLELGDSALYLCACSLAGGTEAFFGQGTRLTVV.

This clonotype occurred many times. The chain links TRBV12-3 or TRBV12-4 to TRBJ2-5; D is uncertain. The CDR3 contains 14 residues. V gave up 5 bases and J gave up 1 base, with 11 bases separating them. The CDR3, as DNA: TGTGCCAGCAGTCCCAGTGGAAGCCAAGAGACCCAGTACTTC. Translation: CASSPSGSQETQYF.

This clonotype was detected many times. CDR3 coding DNA: TGTGCCAGCAGCCAAGACAAGGCAGGGGTGAACCAGCCCCAGCATTTT. It specifies CASSQDKAGVNQPQHF. The gene calls are TRBV3-1 and TRBJ1-5; TRBD1 might be the D (6 bases). Germline V CDR1 and CDR2: LGHDT, YNNKEL (reference sequence). V lost 0 bases and J lost 7, with 16 bases in between. The CDR3 is 16 residues long.

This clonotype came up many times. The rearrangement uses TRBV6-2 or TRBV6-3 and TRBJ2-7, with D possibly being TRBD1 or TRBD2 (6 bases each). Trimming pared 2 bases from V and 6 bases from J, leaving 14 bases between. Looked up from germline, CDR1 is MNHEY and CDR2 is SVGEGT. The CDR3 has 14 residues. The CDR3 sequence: CASSYGARGGEQYF. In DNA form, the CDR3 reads TGTGCCAGCAGTTACGGCGCCAGGGGAGGCGAGCAGTACTTC.

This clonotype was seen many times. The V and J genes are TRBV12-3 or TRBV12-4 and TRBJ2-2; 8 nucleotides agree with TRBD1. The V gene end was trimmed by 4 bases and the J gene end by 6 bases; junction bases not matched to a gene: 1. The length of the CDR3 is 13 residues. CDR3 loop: CASSSRGPGELFF. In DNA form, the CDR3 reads TGTGCCAGCAGTTCCAGGGGGCCCGGGGAGCTGTTTTTT.

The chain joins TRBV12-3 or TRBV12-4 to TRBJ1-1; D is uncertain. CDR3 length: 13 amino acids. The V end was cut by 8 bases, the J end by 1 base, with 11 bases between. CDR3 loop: CASPLGPNTEAFF. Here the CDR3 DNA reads TGTGCCAGCCCCCTCGGACCGAACACTGAAGCTTTCTTT.

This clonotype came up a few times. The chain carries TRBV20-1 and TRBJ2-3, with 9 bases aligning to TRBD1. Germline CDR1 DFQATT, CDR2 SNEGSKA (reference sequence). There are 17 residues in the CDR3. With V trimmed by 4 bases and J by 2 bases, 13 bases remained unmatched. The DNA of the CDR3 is TGCAGTGCTACTGGGACAGGGCGAGCGGGCCTCACAGATACGCAGTATTTT. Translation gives CSATGTGRAGLTDTQYF.

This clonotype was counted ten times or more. CDR3 in amino acids: CASSAWRVGSGELFF. The CDR3 bases are TGTGCCAGCAGCGCTTGGCGGGTTGGATCCGGGGAGCTGTTTTTT. The chain has TRBV9 and TRBJ2-2; weak D call: TRBD2 (5 bases). CDR3 length: 15 residues. Germline-derived CDR1 and CDR2 are SGDLS and YYNGEE. Deletions cut 3 bases from V and 6 bases from J, with 15 bases between. Full variable domain (missing parts from reference TRBV9 and TRBJ2-2): DSGVTQTPKHLITATGQRVTLRCSPRSGDLSVYWYQQSLDQGLQFLIQYYNGEERAKGNILERFSAQQFPDLHSELNLSSLELGDSALYFCASSAWRVGSGELFFGEGSRLTVL.

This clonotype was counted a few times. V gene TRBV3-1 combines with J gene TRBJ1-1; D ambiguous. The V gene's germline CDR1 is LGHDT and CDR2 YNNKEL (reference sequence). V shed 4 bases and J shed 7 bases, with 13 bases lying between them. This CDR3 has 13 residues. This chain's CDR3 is CASSLQSQDEAFF. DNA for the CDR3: TGTGCCAGCAGCCTCCAATCTCAGGATGAAGCTTTCTTT.

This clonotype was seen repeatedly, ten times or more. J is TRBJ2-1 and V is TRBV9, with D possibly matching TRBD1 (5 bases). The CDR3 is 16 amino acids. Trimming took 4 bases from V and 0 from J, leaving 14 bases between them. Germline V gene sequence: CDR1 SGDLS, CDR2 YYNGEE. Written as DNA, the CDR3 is TGTGCCAGCAGCTCCCATCAGGGTAGCTCCTACAATGAGCAGTTCTTC. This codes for CASSSHQGSSYNEQFF.